A selection of T cell receptor beta chains follows, all from one sample in a study of regulatory T cells in long-lasting Graves disease. TCRdb analysed the multiplex PCR reads with MiXCR anew, one entry per CDR3 protein. Of 440,000 or so distinct CDR3 sequences in the sample, approximately 16% were seen once. These same records also appear under a second study, on T cells in Graves' hyperthyroidism and ophthalmopathy.

The source was peripheral blood mononuclear cells (PBMCs), collected at new diagnosis, from a patient treated with antithyroid drugs. The receptors were sampled from a woman in her thirties with Graves disease. CDR3s include the opening cysteine and the closing phenylalanine or tryptophan. Fields, in order: CDR3 protein, CDR3 DNA, clone size, V gene, J gene, D gene. A D gene is named only where the DNA matches it firmly. Expanded clones are given a class, and other clones once, few, many or no size at all.

CDR3 protein: CASSKGQMNTEAFF
CDR3 DNA: TGCGCCAGCAGCAAAGGACAGATGAACACTGAAGCTTTCTTT
clone size: few
V gene: TRBV5-1
J gene: TRBJ1-1
D gene: .

CDR3 protein: CASSSNEGGHYYEQYF
CDR3 DNA: TGCGCCAGCAGCTCTAACGAGGGCGGACACTACTACGAGCAGTACTTC
clone size: .
V gene: TRBV5-1
J gene: TRBJ2-7
D gene: .

CDR3 protein: CASSRMVYEQYF
CDR3 DNA: TGTGCCAGCAGTCGTATGGTCTACGAGCAGTACTTC
clone size: few
V gene: TRBV6-2/TRBV6-3
J gene: TRBJ2-7
D gene: .

CDR3 protein: CASSVDMYGFYGYTF
CDR3 DNA: TGTGCCAGCAGCGTAGACATGTACGGATTCTATGGCTACACCTTC
clone size: .
V gene: TRBV9
J gene: TRBJ1-2
D gene: .

CDR3 protein: CASSQGWDSNQPQHF
CDR3 DNA: TGTGCCAGCAGCCAAGGATGGGATAGCAATCAGCCCCAGCATTTT
clone size: many
V gene: TRBV3-1
J gene: TRBJ1-5
D gene: .

CDR3 protein: CASSLTAGFYEQYF
CDR3 DNA: TGTGCCAGCAGCTTAACCGCAGGGTTCTACGAGCAGTACTTC
clone size: .
V gene: TRBV11-2
J gene: TRBJ2-7
D gene: .

CDR3 protein: CSVGLAGNTDTQYF
CDR3 DNA: TGCAGCGTTGGACTAGCGGGGAACACAGATACGCAGTATTTT
clone size: many
V gene: TRBV29-1
J gene: TRBJ2-3
D gene: TRBD2

CDR3 protein: CASSVYGGELFF
CDR3 DNA: TGTGCCAGCAGCGTATACGGCGGGGAGCTGTTTTTT
clone size: few
V gene: TRBV9
J gene: TRBJ2-2
D gene: .

CDR3 protein: CASSLDRRQGAFF
CDR3 DNA: TGTGCCAGCAGCTTAGATCGTAGGCAGGGAGCTTTCTTT
clone size: many
V gene: TRBV7-3
J gene: TRBJ1-1
D gene: .

CDR3 protein: CASRRTSGATTDTQYF
CDR3 DNA: TGTGCCAGCAGGAGGACTAGCGGGGCAACCACAGATACGCAGTATTTT
clone size: many
V gene: TRBV2
J gene: TRBJ2-3
D gene: TRBD2

CDR3 protein: CASSFSVREQYF
CDR3 DNA: TGTGCCAGCAGCTTCAGCGTTAGGGAGCAGTACTTC
clone size: few
V gene: TRBV7-2
J gene: TRBJ2-7
D gene: .

CDR3 protein: CAWSLRDRGRRTNEKLFF
CDR3 DNA: TGTGCCTGGTCACTCCGGGACAGGGGGCGTCGCACTAATGAAAAACTGTTTTTT
clone size: many
V gene: TRBV30
J gene: TRBJ1-4
D gene: TRBD1

CDR3 protein: CATRTRQGAAYEQYF
CDR3 DNA: TGTGCCACCCGAACAAGACAAGGAGCCGCCTACGAGCAGTACTTC
clone size: .
V gene: TRBV6-1
J gene: TRBJ2-7
D gene: .

CDR3 protein: CASSLAQETQYF
CDR3 DNA: TGTGCCAGCAGCTTAGCCCAAGAGACCCAGTACTTC
clone size: many
V gene: TRBV11-2
J gene: TRBJ2-5
D gene: .

CDR3 protein: CASSSGPGPYEQYF
CDR3 DNA: TGTGCCAGCAGTTCCGGACCGGGACCCTACGAGCAGTACTTC
clone size: many
V gene: TRBV12-3/TRBV12-4
J gene: TRBJ2-7
D gene: .

CDR3 protein: CASGRTGVGGYTF
CDR3 DNA: TGTGCCAGCGGAAGGACAGGTGTGGGTGGCTACACCTTC
clone size: many
V gene: TRBV27
J gene: TRBJ1-2
D gene: TRBD1

CDR3 protein: CASSDGQAANYGYTF
CDR3 DNA: TGTGCCAGCAGCGACGGACAGGCAGCTAACTATGGCTACACCTTC
clone size: many
V gene: TRBV5-4
J gene: TRBJ1-2
D gene: TRBD1

CDR3 protein: CASSQERSWGNEKLFF
CDR3 DNA: TGTGCCAGCAGCCAAGAGAGGAGTTGGGGGAATGAAAAACTGTTTTTT
clone size: many
V gene: TRBV3-1
J gene: TRBJ1-4
D gene: .

CDR3 protein: CASLPGQGTRIEQFF
CDR3 DNA: TGTGCCAGCCTACCCGGACAGGGGACACGTATCGAGCAGTTCTTC
clone size: many
V gene: TRBV2
J gene: TRBJ2-1
D gene: TRBD1

CDR3 protein: CATSRVRDRARRMNTEAFF
CDR3 DNA: TGTGCCACCAGCAGAGTTCGGGACAGGGCTAGAAGAATGAACACTGAAGCTTTCTTT
clone size: .
V gene: TRBV15
J gene: TRBJ1-1
D gene: TRBD1

CDR3 protein: CASSQRRQETQYF
CDR3 DNA: TGTGCCAGCAGCCAACGGAGACAAGAGACCCAGTACTTC
clone size: many
V gene: TRBV3-1
J gene: TRBJ2-5
D gene: .

CDR3 protein: CASSFAVGAVFGYTF
CDR3 DNA: TGCGCCAGCAGCTTTGCAGTTGGGGCTGTGTTTGGCTACACCTTC
clone size: many
V gene: TRBV5-1
J gene: TRBJ1-2
D gene: .

CDR3 protein: CAWSVSRLAEFF
CDR3 DNA: TGTGCCTGGAGTGTCAGCCGACTAGCGGAGTTCTTC
clone size: few
V gene: TRBV30
J gene: TRBJ2-1
D gene: TRBD2

CDR3 protein: CASSQDRGRYYEQYF
CDR3 DNA: TGTGCCAGCAGCCAGGACAGGGGCCGATATTACGAGCAGTACTTC
clone size: many
V gene: TRBV7-8
J gene: TRBJ2-7
D gene: TRBD1

CDR3 protein: CSVDRTGTGYTEAFF
CDR3 DNA: TGCAGCGTTGATCGGACCGGGACAGGGTACACTGAAGCTTTCTTT
clone size: .
V gene: TRBV29-1
J gene: TRBJ1-1
D gene: TRBD1

CDR3 protein: CASSLAARTDTQYF
CDR3 DNA: TGTGCCAGCAGCTTAGCGGCCCGCACAGATACGCAGTATTTT
clone size: many
V gene: TRBV7-2
J gene: TRBJ2-3
D gene: .

CDR3 protein: CSARDAGSLSFYSPLHF
CDR3 DNA: TGCAGTGCTAGAGATGCCGGGAGCCTCAGCTTCTATTCACCCCTCCACTTT
clone size: few
V gene: TRBV20-1
J gene: TRBJ1-6
D gene: .

CDR3 protein: CSARDPEGSQETQYF
CDR3 DNA: TGCAGTGCTAGAGATCCAGAGGGGAGTCAAGAGACCCAGTACTTC
clone size: many
V gene: TRBV20-1
J gene: TRBJ2-5
D gene: .

CDR3 protein: CASSLSGTGEQETQYF
CDR3 DNA: TGCGCCAGCAGCCTTTCAGGGACAGGAGAACAAGAGACCCAGTACTTC
clone size: many
V gene: TRBV10-1
J gene: TRBJ2-5
D gene: TRBD1

CDR3 protein: CASSRGAFDEQYF
CDR3 DNA: TGTGCCAGCAGCCGAGGGGCATTCGACGAGCAGTACTTC
clone size: .
V gene: TRBV16
J gene: TRBJ2-7
D gene: .

CDR3 protein: CATTREGSYEQYF
CDR3 DNA: TGTGCCACCACACGGGAGGGTTCCTACGAGCAGTACTTC
clone size: many
V gene: TRBV7-9
J gene: TRBJ2-7
D gene: TRBD2

CDR3 protein: CASSFMGAGANVLTF
CDR3 DNA: TGTGCCAGCAGTTTTATGGGGGCTGGGGCCAACGTCCTGACTTTC
clone size: few
V gene: TRBV27
J gene: TRBJ2-6
D gene: .

CDR3 protein: CASSFLEREYIDTQYF
CDR3 DNA: TGTGCCAGCAGCTTCCTTGAGCGGGAGTATATAGATACGCAGTATTTT
clone size: few
V gene: TRBV7-2
J gene: TRBJ2-3
D gene: TRBD2

CDR3 protein: CAWSTGNYGYTF
CDR3 DNA: TGTGCCTGGAGTACCGGTAACTATGGCTACACCTTC
clone size: many
V gene: TRBV30
J gene: TRBJ1-2
D gene: .

CDR3 protein: CASSLPRVNQPQHF
CDR3 DNA: TGTGCCAGCAGTTTGCCCAGGGTTAATCAGCCCCAGCATTTT
clone size: many
V gene: TRBV28
J gene: TRBJ1-5
D gene: .

CDR3 protein: CASSLIHETQYF
CDR3 DNA: TGTGCCAGCAGCTTAATCCACGAGACCCAGTACTTC
clone size: .
V gene: TRBV7-3
J gene: TRBJ2-5
D gene: .

CDR3 protein: CASSLVTGQGYEQYF
CDR3 DNA: TGCGCCAGCAGCCTGGTTACGGGACAGGGCTACGAGCAGTACTTC
clone size: .
V gene: TRBV5-1
J gene: TRBJ2-7
D gene: TRBD1

CDR3 protein: CASSQSWLAGFPVNEQFF
CDR3 DNA: TGTGCCAGCAGCCAATCGTGGCTAGCGGGATTCCCCGTCAATGAGCAGTTCTTC
clone size: few
V gene: TRBV3-1
J gene: TRBJ2-1
D gene: TRBD2

CDR3 protein: CASSLEVAGRGKLFF
CDR3 DNA: TGTGCCAGCAGCTTAGAGGTAGCGGGCAGAGGGAAACTGTTTTTT
clone size: .
V gene: TRBV7-2
J gene: TRBJ1-4
D gene: .

CDR3 protein: CATRASGYNEQFF
CDR3 DNA: TGTGCCACTAGGGCCAGCGGCTACAATGAGCAGTTCTTC
clone size: many
V gene: TRBV24-1
J gene: TRBJ2-1
D gene: .

CDR3 protein: CASSLNDRGFICGYTF
CDR3 DNA: TGCGCCAGCAGCCTCAATGACAGGGGGTTTATATGTGGCTACACCTTC
clone size: .
V gene: TRBV7-2
J gene: TRBJ1-2
D gene: TRBD1

CDR3 protein: CATSVTEYNINETYEQYF
CDR3 DNA: TGTGCCACCAGTGTGACAGAATATAACATTAACGAAACCTACGAGCAGTACTTC
clone size: many
V gene: TRBV24-1
J gene: TRBJ2-7
D gene: .

CDR3 protein: CASSLALLAGGHEQFF
CDR3 DNA: TGCGCCAGCAGCTTGGCCCTACTAGCGGGAGGGCATGAGCAGTTCTTC
clone size: few
V gene: TRBV5-1
J gene: TRBJ2-1
D gene: TRBD2

CDR3 protein: CASSSLSRNTEAFF
CDR3 DNA: TGTGCCAGCAGCTCCCTATCCCGAAACACTGAAGCTTTCTTT
clone size: .
V gene: TRBV5-4
J gene: TRBJ1-1
D gene: .

CDR3 protein: CASSSPAPRGSYEQYF
CDR3 DNA: TGTGCCAGCAGCTCCCCCGCCCCCCGTGGGTCCTACGAGCAGTACTTC
clone size: many
V gene: TRBV7-2
J gene: TRBJ2-7
D gene: .

CDR3 protein: CASSGSRVLSSYEQYF
CDR3 DNA: TGTGCCAGCAGTGGAAGTAGGGTGTTGAGCTCCTACGAGCAGTACTTC
clone size: many
V gene: TRBV2
J gene: TRBJ2-7
D gene: .

CDR3 protein: CVSSRTFYEQYF
CDR3 DNA: TGTGTCAGCAGCAGGACATTTTACGAGCAGTACTTC
clone size: .
V gene: TRBV5-6
J gene: TRBJ2-7
D gene: .

CDR3 protein: CASTYGSDADTQYF
CDR3 DNA: TGTGCCAGTACGTACGGGAGCGACGCAGATACGCAGTATTTT
clone size: many
V gene: TRBV11-1
J gene: TRBJ2-3
D gene: .

CDR3 protein: CASSSRGRYNEQFF
CDR3 DNA: TGTGCCAGCAGCTCCAGGGGACGATACAATGAGCAGTTCTTC
clone size: few
V gene: TRBV7-3
J gene: TRBJ2-1
D gene: .

CDR3 protein: CASSLRAGGVLNYGYTF
CDR3 DNA: TGTGCCAGCAGCTTGAGGGCAGGGGGAGTACTAAACTATGGCTACACCTTC
clone size: .
V gene: TRBV5-8
J gene: TRBJ1-2
D gene: TRBD1

CDR3 protein: CASTYKGWSNQPQHF
CDR3 DNA: TGTGCCAGCACATATAAGGGTTGGAGCAATCAGCCCCAGCATTTT
clone size: many
V gene: TRBV28
J gene: TRBJ1-5
D gene: .

CDR3 protein: CASGSGGWSDNNEQFF
CDR3 DNA: TGTGCTAGTGGTTCAGGGGGGTGGAGCGACAACAATGAGCAGTTCTTC
clone size: few
V gene: TRBV12-5
J gene: TRBJ2-1
D gene: .

CDR3 protein: CASSWGGQGSYEQYF
CDR3 DNA: TGCGCCAGCAGCTGGGGGGGACAGGGGAGCTACGAGCAGTACTTC
clone size: .
V gene: TRBV5-1
J gene: TRBJ2-7
D gene: TRBD1

CDR3 protein: CASSLGLAGGHTDTQYF
CDR3 DNA: TGTGCCAGCAGCTTAGGCCTAGCGGGAGGGCACACAGATACGCAGTATTTT
clone size: many
V gene: TRBV13
J gene: TRBJ2-3
D gene: TRBD2

CDR3 protein: CATSRDPVETQYF
CDR3 DNA: TGTGCCACCAGCAGAGACCCGGTGGAGACCCAGTACTTC
clone size: few
V gene: TRBV15
J gene: TRBJ2-5
D gene: .

CDR3 protein: CASNRQGRYNSPLHF
CDR3 DNA: TGTGCCAGCAACCGACAGGGGCGATATAATTCACCCCTCCACTTT
clone size: few
V gene: TRBV6-2/TRBV6-3
J gene: TRBJ1-6
D gene: TRBD1

CDR3 protein: CATRSDTYNEQFF
CDR3 DNA: TGTGCCACCAGGAGCGATACCTACAATGAGCAGTTCTTC
clone size: .
V gene: TRBV15
J gene: TRBJ2-1
D gene: .

CDR3 protein: CASSGGALDTGELFF
CDR3 DNA: TGTGCCAGCAGTGGAGGGGCTTTAGACACCGGGGAGCTGTTTTTT
clone size: many
V gene: TRBV2
J gene: TRBJ2-2
D gene: .

CDR3 protein: CASSVGTLAGGSDEQFF
CDR3 DNA: TGTGCCAGCAGCGTCGGTACTTTAGCGGGAGGTAGCGATGAGCAGTTCTTC
clone size: .
V gene: TRBV9
J gene: TRBJ2-1
D gene: TRBD2